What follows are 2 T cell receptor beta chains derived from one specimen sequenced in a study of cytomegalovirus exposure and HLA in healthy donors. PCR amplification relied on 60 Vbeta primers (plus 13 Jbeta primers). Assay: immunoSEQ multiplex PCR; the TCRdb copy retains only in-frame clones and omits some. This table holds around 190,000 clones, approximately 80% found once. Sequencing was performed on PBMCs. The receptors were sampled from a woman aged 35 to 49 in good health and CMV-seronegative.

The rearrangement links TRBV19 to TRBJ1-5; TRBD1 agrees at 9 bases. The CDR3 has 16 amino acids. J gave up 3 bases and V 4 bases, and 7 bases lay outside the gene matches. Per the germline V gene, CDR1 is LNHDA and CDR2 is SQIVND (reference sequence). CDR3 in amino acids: CASSTTGGSSNQPQHF. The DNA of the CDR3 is TGTGCCAGTAGTACCACAGGGGGCTCGTCCAATCAGCCCCAGCATTTT.

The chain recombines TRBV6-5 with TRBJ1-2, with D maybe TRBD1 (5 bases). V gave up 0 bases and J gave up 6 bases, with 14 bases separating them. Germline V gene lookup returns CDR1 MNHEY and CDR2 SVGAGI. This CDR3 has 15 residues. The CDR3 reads CASSYSNKGRDGYTF. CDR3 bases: TGTGCCAGCAGTTACTCTAATAAGGGGCGAGATGGCTACACCTTC.